This entry features one T cell receptor beta chain sequence. Its antigen is as yet unknown. The data were taken from a study of identical twins. Notes on the study in general: Insertions were fewer in abundant cord blood beta clonotypes, whereas memory repertoires showed none of this pattern.

The germline V gene has CDR1 LGHDT and CDR2 YNNKEL (reference sequence). This CDR3 spans 13 amino acids. The V end was cut by 0 bases, the J end by 6 bases, with 9 bases between. TCRdb independently ran MiXCR on the 5' RACE reads; one entry per CDR3 protein. The sample consists of a few hundred thousand distinct CDR3 sequences, roughly 13% of them appearing once. These data were also reused for a study on yellow fever vaccine responses in identical twins.

The receptor comes from a woman younger than 35 in good health. Sequencing input: memory (CD45RO+) T cells sorted from blood. J is TRBJ2-7 and V is TRBV3-1; no definite D call. The CDR3 is CASSQDWATEQYF. In DNA, the CDR3 is TGTGCCAGCAGCCAAGATTGGGCCACCGAGCAGTACTTC.